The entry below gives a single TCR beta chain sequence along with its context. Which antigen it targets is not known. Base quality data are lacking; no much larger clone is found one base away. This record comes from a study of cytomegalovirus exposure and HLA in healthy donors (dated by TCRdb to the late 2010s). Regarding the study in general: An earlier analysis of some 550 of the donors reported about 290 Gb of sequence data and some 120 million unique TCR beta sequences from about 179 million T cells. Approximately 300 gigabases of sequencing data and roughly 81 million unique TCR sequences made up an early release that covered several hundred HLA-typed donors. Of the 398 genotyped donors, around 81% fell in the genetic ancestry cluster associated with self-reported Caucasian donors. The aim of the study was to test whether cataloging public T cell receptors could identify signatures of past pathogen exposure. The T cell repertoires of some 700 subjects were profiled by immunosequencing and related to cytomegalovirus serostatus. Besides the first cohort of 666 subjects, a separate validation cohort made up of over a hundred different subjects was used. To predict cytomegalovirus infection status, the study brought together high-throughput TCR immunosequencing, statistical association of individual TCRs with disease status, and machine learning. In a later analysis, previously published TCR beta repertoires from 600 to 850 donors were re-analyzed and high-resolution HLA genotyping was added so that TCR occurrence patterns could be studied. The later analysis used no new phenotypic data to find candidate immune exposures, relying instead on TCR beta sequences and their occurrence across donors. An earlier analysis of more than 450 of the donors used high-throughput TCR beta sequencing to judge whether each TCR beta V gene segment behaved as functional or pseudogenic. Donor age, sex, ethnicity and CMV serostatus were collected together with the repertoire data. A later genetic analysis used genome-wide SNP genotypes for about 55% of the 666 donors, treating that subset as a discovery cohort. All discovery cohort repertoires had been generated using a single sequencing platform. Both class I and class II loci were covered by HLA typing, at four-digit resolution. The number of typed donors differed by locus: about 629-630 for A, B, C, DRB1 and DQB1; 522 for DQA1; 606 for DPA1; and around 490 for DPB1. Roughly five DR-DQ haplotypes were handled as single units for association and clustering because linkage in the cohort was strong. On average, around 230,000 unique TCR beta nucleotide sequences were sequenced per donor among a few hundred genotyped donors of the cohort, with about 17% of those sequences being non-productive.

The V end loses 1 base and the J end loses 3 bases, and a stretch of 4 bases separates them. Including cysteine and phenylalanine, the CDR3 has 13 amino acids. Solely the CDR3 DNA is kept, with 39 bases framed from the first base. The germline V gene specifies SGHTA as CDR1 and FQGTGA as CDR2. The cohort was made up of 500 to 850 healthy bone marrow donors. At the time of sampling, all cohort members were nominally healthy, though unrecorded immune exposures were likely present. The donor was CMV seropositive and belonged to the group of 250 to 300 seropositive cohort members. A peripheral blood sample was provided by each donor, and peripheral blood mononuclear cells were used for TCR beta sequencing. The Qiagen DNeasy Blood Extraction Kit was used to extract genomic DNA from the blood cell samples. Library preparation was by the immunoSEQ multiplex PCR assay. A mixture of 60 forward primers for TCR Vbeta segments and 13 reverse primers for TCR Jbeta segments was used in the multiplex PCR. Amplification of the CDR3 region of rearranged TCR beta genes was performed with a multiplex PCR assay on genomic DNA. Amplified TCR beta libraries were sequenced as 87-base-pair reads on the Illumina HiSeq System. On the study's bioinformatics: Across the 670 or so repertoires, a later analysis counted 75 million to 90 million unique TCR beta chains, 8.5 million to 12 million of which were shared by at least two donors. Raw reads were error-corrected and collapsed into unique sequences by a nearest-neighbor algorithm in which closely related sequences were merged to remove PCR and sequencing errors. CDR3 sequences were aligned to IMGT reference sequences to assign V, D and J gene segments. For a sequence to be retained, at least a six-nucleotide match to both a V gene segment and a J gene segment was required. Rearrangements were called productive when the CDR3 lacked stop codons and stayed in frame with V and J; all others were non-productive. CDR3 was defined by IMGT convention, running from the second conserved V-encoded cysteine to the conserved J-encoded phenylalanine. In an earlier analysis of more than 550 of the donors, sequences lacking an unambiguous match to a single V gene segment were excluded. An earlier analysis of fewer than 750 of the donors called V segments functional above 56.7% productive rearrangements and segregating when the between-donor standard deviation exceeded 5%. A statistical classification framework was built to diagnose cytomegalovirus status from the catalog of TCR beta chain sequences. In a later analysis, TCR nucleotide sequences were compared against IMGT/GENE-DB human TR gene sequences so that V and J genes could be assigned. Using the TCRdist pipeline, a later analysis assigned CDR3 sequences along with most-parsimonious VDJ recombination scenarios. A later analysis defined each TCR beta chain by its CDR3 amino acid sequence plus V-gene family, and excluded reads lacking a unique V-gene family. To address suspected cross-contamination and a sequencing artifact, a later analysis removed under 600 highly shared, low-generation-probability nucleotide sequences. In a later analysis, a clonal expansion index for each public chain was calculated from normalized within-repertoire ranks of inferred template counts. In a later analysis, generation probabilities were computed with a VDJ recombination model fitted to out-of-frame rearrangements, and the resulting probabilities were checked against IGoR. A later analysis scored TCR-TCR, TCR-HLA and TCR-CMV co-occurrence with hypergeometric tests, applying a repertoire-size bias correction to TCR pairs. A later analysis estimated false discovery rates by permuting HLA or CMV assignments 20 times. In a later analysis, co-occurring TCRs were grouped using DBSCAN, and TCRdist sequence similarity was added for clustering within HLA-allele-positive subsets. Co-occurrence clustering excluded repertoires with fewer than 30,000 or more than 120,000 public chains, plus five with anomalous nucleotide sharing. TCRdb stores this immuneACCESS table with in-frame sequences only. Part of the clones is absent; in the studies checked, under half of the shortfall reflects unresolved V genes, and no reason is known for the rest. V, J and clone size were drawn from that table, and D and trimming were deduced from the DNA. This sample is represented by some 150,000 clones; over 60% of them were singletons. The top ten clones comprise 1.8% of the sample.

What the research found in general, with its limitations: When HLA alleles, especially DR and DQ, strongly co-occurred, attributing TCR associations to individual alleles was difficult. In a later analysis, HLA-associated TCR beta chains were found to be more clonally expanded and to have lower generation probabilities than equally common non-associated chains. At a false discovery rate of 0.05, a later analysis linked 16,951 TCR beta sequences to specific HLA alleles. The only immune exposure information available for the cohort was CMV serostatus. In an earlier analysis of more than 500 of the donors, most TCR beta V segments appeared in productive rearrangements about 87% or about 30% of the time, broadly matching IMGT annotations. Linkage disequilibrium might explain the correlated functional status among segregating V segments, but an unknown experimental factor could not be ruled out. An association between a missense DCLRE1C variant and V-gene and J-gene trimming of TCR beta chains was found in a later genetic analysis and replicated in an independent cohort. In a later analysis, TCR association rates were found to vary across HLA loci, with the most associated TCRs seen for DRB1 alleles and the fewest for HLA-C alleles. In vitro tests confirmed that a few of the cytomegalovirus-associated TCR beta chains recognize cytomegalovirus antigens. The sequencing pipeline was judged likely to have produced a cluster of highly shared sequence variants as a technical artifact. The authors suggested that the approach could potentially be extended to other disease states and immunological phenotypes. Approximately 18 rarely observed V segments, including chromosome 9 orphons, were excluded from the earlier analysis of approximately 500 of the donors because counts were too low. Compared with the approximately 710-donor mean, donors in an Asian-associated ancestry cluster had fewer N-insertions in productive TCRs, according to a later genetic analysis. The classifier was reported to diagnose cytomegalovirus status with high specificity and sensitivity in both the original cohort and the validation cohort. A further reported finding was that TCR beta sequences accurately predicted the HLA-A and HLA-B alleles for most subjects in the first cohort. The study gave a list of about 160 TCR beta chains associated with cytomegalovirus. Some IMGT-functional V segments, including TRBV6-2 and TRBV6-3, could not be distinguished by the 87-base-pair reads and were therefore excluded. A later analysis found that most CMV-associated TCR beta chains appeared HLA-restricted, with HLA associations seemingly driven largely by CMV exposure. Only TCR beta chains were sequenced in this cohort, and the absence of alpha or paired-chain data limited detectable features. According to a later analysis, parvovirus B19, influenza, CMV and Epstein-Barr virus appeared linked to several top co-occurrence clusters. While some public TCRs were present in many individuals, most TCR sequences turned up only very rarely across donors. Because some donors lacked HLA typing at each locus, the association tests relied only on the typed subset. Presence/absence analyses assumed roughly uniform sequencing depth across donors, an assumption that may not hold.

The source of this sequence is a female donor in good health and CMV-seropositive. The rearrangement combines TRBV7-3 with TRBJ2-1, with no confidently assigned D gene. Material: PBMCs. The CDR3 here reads CASSLNSYNEQFF. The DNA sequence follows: TGTGCCAGCAGCTTAAACAGCTACAATGAGCAGTTCTTC.